Listed below are T cell receptor beta chains from one sample, sequenced in a study of somatic mutations in cytotoxic T cells in rheumatoid arthritis. Clones were sequenced by immunoSEQ multiplex PCR, and TCRdb holds only the in-frame ones, with some missing. Of around 15,000 clones in the sample, approximately 80% are singletons; the top ten hold more than 6.5%. The sequencing sample was made of CD8+ T cells sorted from blood. These receptors were obtained from an adult with rheumatoid arthritis. CDR3s include the opening cysteine and the closing phenylalanine or tryptophan. Each record gives: J gene, clone size, V gene, D gene, CDR3 length, CDR3 DNA, CDR3 protein. A D gene is named only where the DNA matches it firmly. Rows may omit the clone size; those that give it use once, few, many or a size class.

j_call: TRBJ2-3
clone_size: NA
v_call: TRBV6-5
d_call: TRBD2
cdr3_length: 15
cdr3_nt: TGTGCCAGCAGAATTCTAGCGGGCATCACAGATACGCAGTATTTT
cdr3_aa: CASRILAGITDTQYF

j_call: TRBJ1-6
clone_size: NA
v_call: TRBV28
d_call: NA
cdr3_length: 17
cdr3_nt: TGTGCCAGCAGTTTAGGGCGACAGAGCTCCTATAATTCACCCCTCCACTTT
cdr3_aa: CASSLGRQSSYNSPLHF

j_call: TRBJ2-1
clone_size: NA
v_call: TRBV19
d_call: NA
cdr3_length: 11
cdr3_nt: TGTGCCAGTAGTCGGTGGGGGTGGCAGTTCTTC
cdr3_aa: CASSRWGWQFF

j_call: TRBJ2-1
clone_size: few
v_call: TRBV4-1
d_call: NA
cdr3_length: 13
cdr3_nt: TGCGCCAGCAGCCAAGATCATTTCAATGAGCAGTTCTTC
cdr3_aa: CASSQDHFNEQFF

j_call: TRBJ1-5
clone_size: NA
v_call: TRBV30
d_call: NA
cdr3_length: 13
cdr3_nt: TGTGCCTGGAGTGAGGGCGGCAATCAGCCCCAGCATTTT
cdr3_aa: CAWSEGGNQPQHF

j_call: TRBJ1-5
clone_size: NA
v_call: TRBV7-9
d_call: NA
cdr3_length: 14
cdr3_nt: TGTGCCAGCAGCTTAGCGGGTAGCAATCAGCCCCAGCATTTT
cdr3_aa: CASSLAGSNQPQHF

j_call: TRBJ2-5
clone_size: once
v_call: TRBV5-1
d_call: TRBD2
cdr3_length: 15
cdr3_nt: TGCGCCAGCAGCTGGGGGGGTTTGGCCCAAGAGACCCAGTACTTC
cdr3_aa: CASSWGGLAQETQYF

j_call: TRBJ1-1
clone_size: few
v_call: TRBV16
d_call: NA
cdr3_length: 15
cdr3_nt: TGTGCCAGCAACAAAATTTCCCCGAGGAACACTGAAGCTTTCTTT
cdr3_aa: CASNKISPRNTEAFF

j_call: TRBJ2-7
clone_size: few
v_call: TRBV5-5
d_call: NA
cdr3_length: 15
cdr3_nt: TGTGCCAGCAGCTTGCGTCCAAGTCATAATTACGAGCAGTACTTC
cdr3_aa: CASSLRPSHNYEQYF

j_call: TRBJ2-7
clone_size: NA
v_call: TRBV19
d_call: NA
cdr3_length: 12
cdr3_nt: TGTGCCAGTAGTTCAATGGGCTACGAGCAGTACTTC
cdr3_aa: CASSSMGYEQYF

j_call: TRBJ2-7
clone_size: NA
v_call: TRBV6-1
d_call: NA
cdr3_length: 15
cdr3_nt: TGTGCCAGCAGTGAGGGGCAGGGTGGATCCTACGAGCAGTACTTC
cdr3_aa: CASSEGQGGSYEQYF

j_call: TRBJ2-2
clone_size: NA
v_call: TRBV5-6
d_call: NA
cdr3_length: 15
cdr3_nt: TGTGCCAGCAGCCCAAGACAGAAAAACACCGGGGAGCTGTTTTTT
cdr3_aa: CASSPRQKNTGELFF

j_call: TRBJ1-1
clone_size: once
v_call: TRBV7-9
d_call: NA
cdr3_length: 16
cdr3_nt: TGTGCCAGCAGCTATACTTCAGGGACGGGCAACACTGAAGCTTTCTTT
cdr3_aa: CASSYTSGTGNTEAFF

j_call: TRBJ1-5
clone_size: NA
v_call: TRBV28
d_call: NA
cdr3_length: 15
cdr3_nt: TGTGCCAGCAGTTTGGTCCGAGATAGCAATCAGCCCCAGCATTTT
cdr3_aa: CASSLVRDSNQPQHF

j_call: TRBJ1-2
clone_size: NA
v_call: TRBV6-5
d_call: NA
cdr3_length: 12
cdr3_nt: TGTGCCAGCAGTCCCCAGGGTTATGGCTACACCTTC
cdr3_aa: CASSPQGYGYTF

j_call: TRBJ2-5
clone_size: NA
v_call: TRBV7-6
d_call: NA
cdr3_length: 18
cdr3_nt: TGTGCCAGCAGCCCCTTAGTAGGGTCCCGGGGGTTGGAAGAGACCCAGTACTTC
cdr3_aa: CASSPLVGSRGLEETQYF

j_call: TRBJ2-7
clone_size: NA
v_call: TRBV27
d_call: NA
cdr3_length: 14
cdr3_nt: TGTGCCAGCAGTCTAACGGGTACAACCTACGAGCAGTACTTC
cdr3_aa: CASSLTGTTYEQYF

j_call: TRBJ2-1
clone_size: NA
v_call: TRBV19
d_call: TRBD2
cdr3_length: 15
cdr3_nt: TGTGCCAGTAGTGCGACTAGCGGAGCCTACAATGAGCAGTTCTTC
cdr3_aa: CASSATSGAYNEQFF

j_call: TRBJ2-1
clone_size: NA
v_call: TRBV6-4
d_call: TRBD1
cdr3_length: 16
cdr3_nt: TGTGCCAGCAGTGACTACCAGGGGGCTTCCTACAATGAGCAGTTCTTC
cdr3_aa: CASSDYQGASYNEQFF

j_call: TRBJ1-2
clone_size: once
v_call: TRBV9
d_call: NA
cdr3_length: 14
cdr3_nt: TGTGCCAGCCGCCCGGGGGACGGTGTTGGGGGCTACACCTTC
cdr3_aa: CASRPGDGVGGYTF

j_call: TRBJ1-4
clone_size: few
v_call: TRBV4-2
d_call: NA
cdr3_length: 14
cdr3_nt: TGTGCCAGCAGCCAACCGGGGCCGAATGAAAAACTGTTTTTT
cdr3_aa: CASSQPGPNEKLFF

j_call: TRBJ1-2
clone_size: NA
v_call: TRBV10-3
d_call: NA
cdr3_length: 14
cdr3_nt: TGTGCCATCAGTGACTCCCCGGCCCACTATGGCTACACCTTC
cdr3_aa: CAISDSPAHYGYTF

j_call: TRBJ2-2
clone_size: NA
v_call: TRBV4-1
d_call: NA
cdr3_length: 13
cdr3_nt: TGCGCCAGCAGCCAAGGGTACACCGGGGAGCTGTTTTTT
cdr3_aa: CASSQGYTGELFF

j_call: TRBJ2-7
clone_size: NA
v_call: TRBV5-1
d_call: NA
cdr3_length: 14
cdr3_nt: TGCGCCAGCAGCTTGGGTGTCAGGTCCTACGAGCAGTACTTC
cdr3_aa: CASSLGVRSYEQYF

j_call: TRBJ2-4
clone_size: NA
v_call: TRBV9
d_call: NA
cdr3_length: 17
cdr3_nt: TGTGCCAGCAGCCCGATGGGGGCAAGAATTACCAAAAACATTCAGTACTTC
cdr3_aa: CASSPMGARITKNIQYF

j_call: TRBJ2-1
clone_size: NA
v_call: TRBV19
d_call: NA
cdr3_length: 16
cdr3_nt: TGTGCCAGTAGTATTAGCTGGGGGCCGTCCTACAATGAGCAGTTCTTC
cdr3_aa: CASSISWGPSYNEQFF

j_call: TRBJ2-7
clone_size: few
v_call: TRBV21-1
d_call: NA
cdr3_length: 13
cdr3_nt: TGTGCCAGCTACGGGACGGACTCCTACGAGCAGTACTTC
cdr3_aa: CASYGTDSYEQYF

j_call: TRBJ1-2
clone_size: once
v_call: TRBV28
d_call: TRBD1
cdr3_length: 14
cdr3_nt: TGTGCCAGCAGTTTATGGGACAGGGGAGACGGCTACACCTTC
cdr3_aa: CASSLWDRGDGYTF

j_call: TRBJ1-4
clone_size: NA
v_call: TRBV15
d_call: NA
cdr3_length: 14
cdr3_nt: TGTGCCACCAGCAGAGGAGGAACTAATGAAAAACTGTTTTTT
cdr3_aa: CATSRGGTNEKLFF

j_call: TRBJ2-2
clone_size: NA
v_call: TRBV27
d_call: NA
cdr3_length: 12
cdr3_nt: TGTGCCAGCAGTTTACCGAACGGGGAGCTGTTTTTT
cdr3_aa: CASSLPNGELFF

j_call: TRBJ2-1
clone_size: NA
v_call: TRBV27
d_call: TRBD2
cdr3_length: 16
cdr3_nt: TGTGCCAGCAGTATCCTAGCGGGAAGCTCCTACAATGAGCAGTTCTTC
cdr3_aa: CASSILAGSSYNEQFF

j_call: TRBJ2-7
clone_size: NA
v_call: TRBV14
d_call: NA
cdr3_length: 16
cdr3_nt: TGTGCCAGCAGCCAAGACCGGACGAGGAGGCTTGGCGAGCAGTACTTC
cdr3_aa: CASSQDRTRRLGEQYF

j_call: TRBJ2-7
clone_size: NA
v_call: TRBV7-9
d_call: NA
cdr3_length: 12
cdr3_nt: TGTGCCAGCAGCTTTGGAGGGTCCGAGCAGTACTTC
cdr3_aa: CASSFGGSEQYF

j_call: TRBJ1-5
clone_size: NA
v_call: TRBV9
d_call: NA
cdr3_length: 14
cdr3_nt: TGTGCCAGCAGCGTAGGGGGAGGGGATCAGCCCCAGCATTTT
cdr3_aa: CASSVGGGDQPQHF

j_call: TRBJ1-1
clone_size: NA
v_call: TRBV2
d_call: NA
cdr3_length: 13
cdr3_nt: TGTGCCAGCAGTGGACAGGCGGGACCTGAAGCTTTCTTT
cdr3_aa: CASSGQAGPEAFF

j_call: TRBJ1-3
clone_size: NA
v_call: TRBV2
d_call: TRBD1
cdr3_length: 13
cdr3_nt: TGTGCCACCCTGGACAGGGATGGAAACACCACATATTTT
cdr3_aa: CATLDRDGNTTYF

j_call: TRBJ2-2
clone_size: NA
v_call: TRBV27
d_call: NA
cdr3_length: 11
cdr3_nt: TGTGCCAGCGGGCGTACCGGGGAGCTGTTTTTT
cdr3_aa: CASGRTGELFF

j_call: TRBJ2-1
clone_size: few
v_call: TRBV5-1
d_call: NA
cdr3_length: 15
cdr3_nt: TGCGCCAGCAGTTCCCGGGACGCCGCCTACAATGAGCAGTTCTTC
cdr3_aa: CASSSRDAAYNEQFF

j_call: TRBJ1-1
clone_size: NA
v_call: TRBV15
d_call: NA
cdr3_length: 15
cdr3_nt: TGTGCCACCAGCAGAGATAAGAACGGGGGAGGGGAAGCTTTCTTT
cdr3_aa: CATSRDKNGGGEAFF

j_call: TRBJ1-6
clone_size: NA
v_call: TRBV7-6
d_call: NA
cdr3_length: 15
cdr3_nt: TGTGCCAGCAGCAGAGCGGGACGGATTAATTCACCCCTCCACTTT
cdr3_aa: CASSRAGRINSPLHF

j_call: TRBJ1-1
clone_size: NA
v_call: TRBV9
d_call: NA
cdr3_length: 13
cdr3_nt: TGTGCCAGCAGCGTAGGTAAGGGCACTGAAGCTTTCTTT
cdr3_aa: CASSVGKGTEAFF